The 21 T cell receptor beta chains presented below share a single source sample, sequenced in a study of T-cell memory formation after mild COVID-19. MiXCR was run by TCRdb on the 5' RACE reads, yielding one entry per CDR3 protein. The sample holds roughly 110,000 distinct CDR3 sequences; about 18% are singletons and the top ten take over 25%. The sequenced material came from PBMCs or a T cell subset sorted from them (not recorded which). All receptors derive from an adult woman who had mild COVID-19 (a few samples of this study predate the infection). Cell type and time point are not known.

This rearrangement joins TRBV11-3 to TRBJ2-1, with 8 nucleotides matching TRBD2. V shed 1 base and J 5 bases; nucleotides not matched to a gene: 4. CDR1 is SGHNT and CDR2 is YENEEA in the germline V gene. This CDR3 region has 15 residues. The DNA of the CDR3 is TGTGCCAGCAGCTTAGCTAGCGGGCGTGACAATGAGCAGTTCTTC. Its protein is CASSLASGRDNEQFF.

This clonotype was detected ten times or more. This sequence joins TRBV4-3 and TRBJ1-1, with D maybe TRBD1 (6 bases). The germline V gene encodes CDR1 LGHNA and CDR2 YSLEER. This CDR3 spans 14 amino acids. V dropped 0 bases and J dropped 7 bases, with 12 bases sitting between them. CDR3 sequence (DNA): TGCGCCAGCAGCCAAGATAGAGGACAGAGTGAAGCTTTCTTT. Encoded protein: CASSQDRGQSEAFF.

This clonotype appeared a single time. This chain joins TRBV7-8 and TRBJ2-3, with 7 positions matching TRBD1. This CDR3 region has 15 residues. The V gene's germline CDR1 is SGHVS and CDR2 FQNEAQ. V lost 4 bases and J lost 4; bases outside the gene matches: 8. CDR3 sequence (DNA): TGTGCCAGCAGCTCGCGCGACAGGGCTGCAGATACGCAGTATTTT. Translation: CASSSRDRAADTQYF.

The rearrangement uses TRBV12-3 or TRBV12-4 and TRBJ2-1; D is ambiguous. The CDR3 loop spans 10 amino acids. V dropped 5 bases and J dropped 7 bases, with 3 bases sitting between them. The CDR3 loop is CASSTNEQFF. Here the CDR3 DNA reads TGTGCCAGCAGTACTAATGAGCAGTTCTTC.

This clonotype turned up a few times. This chain joins TRBV7-2 and TRBJ2-7; D ambiguous. The CDR3 is 11 amino acids. V gave up 6 bases and J gave up 3 bases, with 6 bases separating them. CDR1 SGHTA and CDR2 FQGNSA come from the germline V gene. The CDR3 coding sequence is TGTGCCAGCAGGTTTGGCTACGAGCAGTACTTC. Translated, it gives CASRFGYEQYF. Full variable domain (remainder filled in from reference TRBV7-2 and TRBJ2-7): GAGVSQSPSNKVTEKGKDVELRCDPISGHTALYWYRQSLGQGLEFLIYFQGNSAPDKSGLPSDRFSAERTGGSVSTLTIQRTQQEDSAVYLCASRFGYEQYFGPGTRLTVT.

This clonotype was picked up one time. This chain connects TRBV30 to TRBJ2-6; 8 bases map to TRBD1. This CDR3 is 14 amino acids long. In germline, CDR1 is GTSNPN, CDR2 SVGIG (reference sequence). V gave up 4 bases and J gave up 2 bases; unmatched junction bases: 1. CDR3 in DNA: TGTGCCTGGACGACAGGGGCTGGGGCCAACGTCCTGACTTTC. Amino acid sequence: CAWTTGAGANVLTF.

The chain joins TRBV21-1 to TRBJ2-5; the D call in the table, TRBD2, was not verified against the DNA. TRBV21-1 is a recognized pseudogene. CDR3 length equals 16 residues. The CDR3 loop reads CASSKAKRQGGQTQYF. In DNA, the CDR3 is TGTGCCAGCAGCAAAGCTAAAAGGCAGGGCGGGCAGACCCAGTACTTC.

This clonotype was observed many times. The chain combines TRBV5-5 with TRBJ2-7; unclear D gene. Germline V gene sequence: CDR1 SGHKS, CDR2 YYEKEE (reference sequence). V lost 4 bases and J 5 bases, leaving 10 bases between the germline ends. The CDR3 length is 12 residues. The CDR3 coding sequence is TGTGCCAGCAGCCTAGATCTCGACGAGCAGTACTTC. Its protein is CASSLDLDEQYF. Using reference TRBV5-5 and TRBJ2-7 for the parts outside the CDR3, the full variable domain is DAGVTQSPTHLIKTRGQQVTLRCSPISGHKSVSWYQQVLGQGPQFIFQYYEKEERGRGNFPDRFSARQFPNYSSELNVNALLLGDSALYLCASSLDLDEQYFGPGTRLTVT.

CDR3 nucleotide sequence: TGCGCCAGCAGCCAAGACCGTTCCAATGAGCAGTTCTTC. This encodes CASSQDRSNEQFF. The chain couples TRBV4-1 to TRBJ2-1, with D uncertain. Germline-derived CDR1 and CDR2 are MGHRA and YSYEKL. The ends were cut back, 0 bases at V and 6 bases at J, with 6 bases in the middle. CDR3 length: 13 amino acids.

This clonotype was seen many times. The V and J genes are TRBV29-1 and TRBJ1-1, with D possibly TRBD1 on 5 matching bases. CDR3 size: 12 residues. From germline, CDR1 is SQVTM and CDR2 ANQGSEA. The ends were cut back, 5 bases at V and 6 bases at J, with 13 bases in the middle. The CDR3 sequence: CSVYLVGAEAFF. CDR3 in DNA: TGCAGCGTTTATCTCGTGGGGGCTGAAGCTTTCTTT. Full variable domain (missing parts from reference TRBV29-1 and TRBJ1-1): SAVISQKPSRDICQRGTSLTIQCQVDSQVTMMFWYRQQPGQSLTLIATANQGSEATYESGFVIDKFPISRPNLTFSTLTVSNMSPEDSSIYLCSVYLVGAEAFFGQGTRLTVV.

This chain links TRBV4-3 with TRBJ1-1, with a tentative D call TRBD1 (5 bases). CDR1 and CDR2 (germline): LGHNA, YSLEER. The CDR3 length is 15 residues. V was pared by 0 bases and J by 8 bases, with 16 bases between. CDR3 region: CASSQEIGGVPEAFF. The CDR3 bases are TGCGCCAGCAGCCAAGAAATCGGGGGGGTTCCCGAAGCTTTCTTT.

This chain uses TRBV7-9 with TRBJ2-5; 9 bases map to TRBD1. V shed 4 bases, J shed 2 bases, and the junction held 14 bases outside the gene matches. The germline CDR1 and CDR2 sequences are SEHNR and FQNEAQ (reference sequence). The CDR3 is 18 residues long. The CDR3 loop is CASSSSPGTGHGQETQYF. Written as DNA, the CDR3 is TGTGCCAGCAGCTCCTCGCCCGGGACAGGGCATGGGCAAGAGACCCAGTACTTC.

The chain carries TRBV10-3 and TRBJ2-7; D is undetermined. Trimming took 2 bases from V and 0 from J, leaving 2 bases between them. Germline V CDR1 and CDR2: ENHRY, SYGVKD. This CDR3 contains 12 residues. The CDR3: CAISEISYEQYF. The CDR3 DNA reads as TGTGCCATCAGTGAGATCTCCTACGAGCAGTACTTC.

In this sample, this clonotype turned up a few times. This rearrangement joins TRBV6-2 or TRBV6-3 to TRBJ2-3; 7 bases are shared with TRBD1. Germline lookup yields CDR1 MNHEY and CDR2 SVGEGT. The CDR3 consists of 14 residues. V gave up 0 bases and J gave up 4 bases; unmatched junction bases: 1. The CDR3 protein is CASSYSTGSDTQYF. Here the CDR3 DNA reads TGTGCCAGCAGTTACTCGACAGGGTCAGATACGCAGTATTTT.

V is TRBV24-1 and J is TRBJ1-1, with TRBD1 identical over 10 bases. V shed 2 bases and J 5 bases; nucleotides not matched to a gene: 7. The CDR3 is 16 amino acids. CDR1 is KGHDR and CDR2 is SFDVKD in the germline V gene. In nucleotides, the CDR3 is TGTGCCACCAGTGATTCCACGACAGGGGGCCGAACTGAAGCTTTCTTT. Its protein product is CATSDSTTGGRTEAFF.

This chain uses TRBV6-2 or TRBV6-3 with TRBJ2-7; tentative D call: TRBD1 (6 bases). Trimming removed 5 bases at V and 0 bases at J, with 8 bases between. The CDR3 contains 13 residues. CDR1 is MNHEY, CDR2 SVGEGT, per germline. CDR3 in DNA: TGTGCCAGCAGTAGGGGGTTCTCCTACGAGCAGTACTTC. Protein: CASSRGFSYEQYF.

This clonotype was detected a few times. The chain recombines TRBV5-1 with TRBJ1-1, with 9 bases matching TRBD1. V was pared by 4 bases and J by 7 bases, with 11 bases of the junction left unmatched. The CDR3 extends over 15 amino acids. The germline gives CDR1 SGHRS, CDR2 YFSETQ. Here the CDR3 DNA reads TGCGCCAGCAGCCCGGGACAGGGATACACCCATGAAGCTTTCTTT. Its protein is CASSPGQGYTHEAFF.

The chain employs TRBV2 and TRBJ2-3, with 9 nucleotides matching TRBD1. Trimming cost V 11 bases and J 6 bases; bases outside gene matches: 12. The CDR3 covers 14 residues. The germline CDR1 and CDR2 sequences are SNHLY and FYNNEI. CDR3 residues: CAVTGDREWDTQYF. The CDR3 region has the DNA TGTGCCGTGACGGGGGACAGGGAGTGGGATACGCAGTATTTT.

This clonotype was counted only a few times. The genes are TRBV4-2 and TRBJ2-7; 11 bases align to TRBD2. The V gene's germline CDR1 is LGHNA and CDR2 YNFKEQ. V lost 4 bases, J lost 0 bases, and 8 bases stayed unmatched. This CDR3 contains 17 residues. The CDR3 region has the DNA TGTGCCAGCAGCCGCATTGGCGGGACTAGCGGCTCCTACGAGCAGTACTTC. As protein: CASSRIGGTSGSYEQYF.

This clonotype occurred a few times. The rearrangement joins TRBV4-1 to TRBJ2-3; 12 bases fit TRBD1. Germline V gene lookup returns CDR1 MGHRA and CDR2 YSYEKL. J gave up 5 bases and V 3 bases, and 6 bases lay outside the gene matches. The CDR3 loop spans 16 amino acids. The CDR3 coding sequence is TGCGCCAGCAGCCACCCTCGGGACAGGGGGCTAGATACGCAGTATTTT. Translation: CASSHPRDRGLDTQYF.

This clonotype was seen a handful of times. This rearrangement joins TRBV7-9 to TRBJ2-1; 7 positions agree with TRBD2. The CDR3 contains 16 residues. Germline V lookup: CDR1 SEHNR, CDR2 FQNEAQ (reference sequence). V was clipped by 4 bases and J by 2 bases; unmatched bases: 8. The CDR3 nucleotides read TGTGCCAGCAGCTCCTGGGCGAGCGGGACCTACAATGAGCAGTTCTTC. Amino acids: CASSSWASGTYNEQFF.